The 23 T cell receptor beta chains below were found in one sample sequenced in a study of a mutant IDH1 vaccine in newly diagnosed glioma. Antigens of these TCRs are unknown. Time point noted: week 5, during vaccination. In the vaccine, a single dose held 300 ug of the mutant IDH1 20-mer peptide, along with topical imiquimod. Profiled with immunoSEQ multiplex PCR; TCRdb holds only in-frame clones, not every one. The data contain around 35,000 clones, roughly 83% of them seen just once; the ten biggest clones take up 24%. This specimen was PBMCs, taken from a glioma patient whose treatment included an IDH1 peptide vaccine. All receptors come from a man aged 25 to 40 with glioma.

CDR3 sequence reads: CASSTGTGSLFF. The CDR3 DNA follows: TGTGCCAGCAGTACGGGGACAGGGTCCCTGTTTTTT. The chain joins TRBV6-5 to TRBJ1-4; TRBD1 agrees at 9 bases. This CDR3 is 12 amino acids long. Germline V CDR1 and CDR2: MNHEY, SVGAGI. The V segment lost 5 bases and the J segment 14 bases; nucleotides outside the gene matches: 6.

This sequence joins TRBV7-3 and TRBJ2-1; tentatively, D is TRBD1 (5 bases). The CDR3 spans 13 residues. V was clipped by 2 bases and J by 5 bases, with 7 bases between them. Germline CDR1 is SGHTA and CDR2 is FQGTGA. The DNA for the CDR3 is TGTGCCAGCAGCTTAGAGACAGACAATGAGCAGTTCTTC. Encoded protein: CASSLETDNEQFF.

The J gene is TRBJ1-1, the V gene TRBV6-5; D unresolved. This CDR3 region has 14 residues. Germline CDR1 reads MNHEY; CDR2 reads SVGAGI. V shed 0 bases and J shed 1 base, with 6 bases lying between them. CDR3 sequence reads: CASSYSPQNTEAFF. The CDR3 nucleotides are TGTGCCAGCAGTTACTCACCTCAGAACACTGAAGCTTTCTTT.

The chain employs TRBV9 and TRBJ2-5, with 10 bases aligning to TRBD2. Germline V gene sequence: CDR1 SGDLS, CDR2 YYNGEE. V was pared by 1 base and J by 5 bases, with 5 bases of the junction left unmatched. This CDR3 has 15 residues. In DNA, the CDR3 is TGTGCCAGCAGCGTACAAGCGGGGGGGCCGGAGACCCAGTACTTC. Protein: CASSVQAGGPETQYF.

The chain uses TRBV4-3 and TRBJ2-1, with D possibly TRBD1 on 5 matching bases. The germline V gene has CDR1 LGHNA and CDR2 YSLEER. This CDR3 has 19 amino acids. The ends were cut back, 0 bases at V and 5 bases at J, with 23 bases in the middle. This CDR3 reads CASSQDGVGQGKLHNEQFF. The DNA of the CDR3 is TGCGCCAGCAGCCAAGATGGGGTGGGCCAGGGCAAACTACACAATGAGCAGTTCTTC.

The chain is built from TRBV11-2 and TRBJ2-7, with 12 bases aligning to TRBD2. Trimming removed 5 bases from V and 3 bases from J; junction bases left unmatched: 11. Germline-derived CDR1 and CDR2 are SGHAT and FQNNGV. CDR3 length: 17 amino acids. The CDR3 nucleotides are TGTGCCAGCAGCCCGTCCTTTCGACTAGCGGGAGTCTACGAGCAGTACTTC. It is translated as CASSPSFRLAGVYEQYF.

The chain combines TRBV7-3 with TRBJ2-5, with D perhaps being TRBD1 or TRBD2 (6 bases each). CDR1 and CDR2 from the germline V gene are SGHTA and FQGTGA. This CDR3 has 14 amino acids. V lost 2 bases and J lost 5, with 12 bases in between. The CDR3 region has the DNA TGTGCCAGCAGCTTATTCGGGGGCGGCGAGACCCAGTACTTC. Its translation is CASSLFGGGETQYF. The variable domain in full, with the rest retrieved from reference TRBV7-3 and TRBJ2-5, is GAGVSQTPSNKVTEKGKYVELRCDPISGHTALYWYRQSLGQGPEFLIYFQGTGAADDSGLPNDRFFAVRPEGSVSTLKIQRTERGDSAVYLCASSLFGGGETQYFGPGTRLLVL.

V and J are TRBV6-1 and TRBJ1-5; D is ambiguous. Between the trimmed V and J ends, which lost 2 bases and 3 bases, there was a span of 5 bases. The CDR3 totals 13 residues. Germline lookup yields CDR1 MNHNS and CDR2 SASEGT. The CDR3 reads CASSEPLNQPQHF. CDR3 in DNA: TGTGCCAGCAGTGAACCCCTCAATCAGCCCCAGCATTTT.

The chain carries TRBV5-1 and TRBJ2-3, with 15 nucleotides matching TRBD2. The junction had 4 bases not matched to a gene; V was cut back by 0 bases and J by 2 bases. The V gene's germline CDR1 is SGHRS and CDR2 YFSETQ. This CDR3 is 18 amino acids long. The CDR3 nucleotides read TGCGCCAGCAGCTTGGTTGGGACTAGCGGGAGGTACACAGATACGCAGTATTTT. Amino acids: CASSLVGTSGRYTDTQYF.

Concerning this clone: One end of the junction does not line up with germline, which may come from a read error. The chain joins TRBV14 to TRBJ2-7, with 8 bases lining up with TRBD1. This CDR3 comprises 13 residues. CDR1 and CDR2 from the germline V gene are SGHDN and FVKESK. The CDR3 sequence: CASSSTGVTTGIF. CDR3 in DNA: TGTGCCAGCAGTTCGACAGGGGTCACGACGGGGATCTTC.

This clone was seen only a few times. The chain has TRBV7-9 and TRBJ2-7, with D hard to call. Germline lookup yields CDR1 SEHNR and CDR2 FQNEAQ (reference sequence). Trimming pared 2 bases from V and 0 bases from J, leaving 14 bases between. The CDR3 sequence is 16 residues long. As DNA, the CDR3 is TGTGCCAGCAGCTTATCCGAGACATCAAGCTCCTACGAGCAGTACTTC. Translation: CASSLSETSSSYEQYF.

The chain's CDR3 is CASSLETGGDRLGTF. CDR3 DNA sequence: TGTGCCAGCAGCTTGGAGACAGGGGGCGACAGGCTTGGAACCTTC. The chain links TRBV5-4 to TRBJ1-2, with 10 bases lining up with TRBD1. Germline V gene sequence: CDR1 SGHNT, CDR2 YYREEE (reference sequence). The J segment lost 14 bases and the V segment lost 0 bases, leaving 13 bases of the junction unmatched. This CDR3 spans 15 amino acids.

The chain has TRBV7-9 and TRBJ1-1; tentative D call: TRBD1 (5 bases). With 4 bases removed from V and 5 bases from J, the gap between germline ends came to 14 bases. CDR3 length: 14 amino acids. CDR1 SEHNR and CDR2 FQNEAQ come from the germline V gene (reference sequence). The CDR3 reads CASSSQQVKTEAFF. The CDR3 region has the DNA TGTGCCAGCAGCTCTCAACAGGTAAAGACTGAAGCTTTCTTT.

This clone was seen a handful of times. This sequence joins TRBV4-1 and TRBJ2-3; no definite D call. V was clipped by 0 bases and J by 6 bases, with 7 bases between them. Germline V gene data show CDR1 as MGHRA and CDR2 as YSYEKL. The CDR3 sequence is 13 residues long. The CDR3 DNA reads TGCGCCAGCAGCCAAGAAAGGCGGGATACGCAGTATTTT. The encoded protein is CASSQERRDTQYF.

The chain employs TRBV30 and TRBJ2-5; D is perhaps TRBD2 (6 bases). Germline CDR1 GTSNPN, CDR2 SVGIG (reference sequence). V was pared by 2 bases and J by 5 bases, with 12 bases between. The CDR3 loop spans 13 amino acids. CDR3: CAWSRREFETQYF. DNA of the CDR3: TGTGCCTGGAGTCGGCGGGAATTTGAGACCCAGTACTTC.

In its sample, this clone was seen once. This chain connects TRBV5-1 to TRBJ1-6; 10 bases match TRBD1. This CDR3 has 16 residues. The germline V gene has CDR1 SGHRS and CDR2 YFSETQ. After removal of 4 bases from V and 9 bases from J, the junction contained 10 bases not matched to a gene. As DNA, the CDR3 is TGCGCCAGCAGCCCCGGGACAGGGGACGGGAGTTCACCCCTCCACTTT. It is translated as CASSPGTGDGSSPLHF.

V usage is TRBV7-8 and J usage is TRBJ2-7; 7 positions match TRBD2. The germline V gene has CDR1 SGHVS and CDR2 FQNEAQ. V dropped 4 bases and J dropped 0; count of bases not matched to a gene: 6. This CDR3 is 15 amino acids long. CDR3 region: CASSWNSGRSYEQYF. The CDR3 DNA follows: TGTGCCAGCAGCTGGAATAGCGGGCGCTCCTACGAGCAGTACTTC. The variable domain in full, with the rest retrieved from reference TRBV7-8 and TRBJ2-7, is GAGVSQSPRYKVAKRGQDVALRCDPISGHVSLFWYQQALGQGPEFLTYFQNEAQLDKSGLPSDRFFAERPEGSVSTLKIQRTQQEDSAVYLCASSWNSGRSYEQYFGPGTRLTVT.

This chain connects TRBV4-3 to TRBJ1-4, with TRBD1 identical over 10 bases. Germline lookup yields CDR1 LGHNA and CDR2 YSLEER. V lost 0 bases to trimming and J lost 8 bases; unmatched junction nucleotides: 3. CDR3 length: 15 amino acids. CDR3 nucleotide sequence: TGCGCCAGCAGCCAAGATTCGGGACAGGGGGAAAAACTGTTTTTT. It specifies CASSQDSGQGEKLFF.

The chain recombines TRBV2 with TRBJ2-7; 9 positions match TRBD2. The CDR3 is 15 amino acids. V lost 1 base to trimming and J lost 3 bases; unmatched junction nucleotides: 4. Germline loops: CDR1 SNHLY, CDR2 FYNNEI. Written as DNA, the CDR3 is TGTGCCAGCAGTGAAGGAGCGGGAGGAGACTACGAGCAGTACTTC. As protein: CASSEGAGGDYEQYF.

V usage is TRBV4-1 and J usage is TRBJ2-1, with D maybe TRBD2 (5 bases). The CDR3 runs 13 residues. Germline CDR1 is MGHRA and CDR2 is YSYEKL. V was cut by 0 bases and J by 8 bases, with 8 bases left in between. As DNA, the CDR3 is TGCGCCAGCAGCCAAGATGCCGGGGATGAGCAGTTCTTC. Protein: CASSQDAGDEQFF.

The V gene is TRBV5-1, the J gene TRBJ2-7; no reliable D call. This CDR3 contains 14 residues. CDR1 and CDR2 (germline): SGHRS, YFSETQ. The germline V and J ends were trimmed by 1 base and 3 bases, with 11 bases remaining between them. The CDR3 region has the DNA TGCGCCAGCAGCTTGATGGCTAGTGGCTACGAGCAGTACTTC. As protein: CASSLMASGYEQYF. Variable domain in full (rest from reference TRBV5-1 and TRBJ2-7): KAGVTQTPRYLIKTRGQQVTLSCSPISGHRSVSWYQQTPGQGLQFLFEYFSETQRNKGNFPGRFSGRQFSNSRSEMNVSTLELGDSALYLCASSLMASGYEQYFGPGTRLTVT.

The chain has TRBV6-6 and TRBJ2-7, with TRBD2 matching over 7 bases. CDR3 length: 15 residues. Germline V gene data show CDR1 as MNHNY and CDR2 as SVGAGI (reference sequence). The junction had 5 bases not matched to a gene; V was cut back by 3 bases and J by 0 bases. CDR3 protein: CASSYDGGSSYEQYF. The CDR3 DNA reads as TGTGCCAGCAGTTATGACGGCGGGAGCTCCTACGAGCAGTACTTC.

The CDR3 bases are TGTGCCAGTAATGGCCGGACAGTTGATTTAAAACTGTTTTTT. Translated: CASNGRTVDLKLFF. The chain employs TRBV19 and TRBJ1-4, with D possibly TRBD1 on 6 matching bases. With 7 bases removed from V and 10 bases from J, the gap between germline ends came to 19 bases. The CDR3 covers 14 residues. Looked up from germline, CDR1 is LNHDA and CDR2 is SQIVND (reference sequence).